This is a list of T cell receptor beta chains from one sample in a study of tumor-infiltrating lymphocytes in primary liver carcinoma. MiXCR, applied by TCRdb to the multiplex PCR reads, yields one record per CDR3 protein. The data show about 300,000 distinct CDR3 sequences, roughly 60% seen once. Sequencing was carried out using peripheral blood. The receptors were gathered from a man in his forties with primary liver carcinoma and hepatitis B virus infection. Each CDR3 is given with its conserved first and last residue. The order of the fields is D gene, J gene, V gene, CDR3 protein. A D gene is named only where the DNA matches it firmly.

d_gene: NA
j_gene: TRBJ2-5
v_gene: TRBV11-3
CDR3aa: CGSSLLATETQYF

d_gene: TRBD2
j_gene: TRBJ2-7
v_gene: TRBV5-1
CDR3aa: CASSLGLADTSYEQYF

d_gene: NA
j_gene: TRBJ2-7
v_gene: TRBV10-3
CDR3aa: CAISGAGAYEQYF

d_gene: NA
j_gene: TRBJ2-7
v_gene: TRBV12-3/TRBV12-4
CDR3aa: CASSPDPLREQYF

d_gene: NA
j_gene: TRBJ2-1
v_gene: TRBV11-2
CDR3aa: CANTLGPEQFF

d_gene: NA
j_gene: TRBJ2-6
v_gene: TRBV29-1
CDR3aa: CSVTGEAGANVLTF

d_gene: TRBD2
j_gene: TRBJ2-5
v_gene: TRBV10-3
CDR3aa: CAARASGRDEETQYF

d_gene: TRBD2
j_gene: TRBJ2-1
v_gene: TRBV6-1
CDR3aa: CASLTSVSSYNEQFF

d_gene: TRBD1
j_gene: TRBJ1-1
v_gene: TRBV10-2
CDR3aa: CASMQGERAFF

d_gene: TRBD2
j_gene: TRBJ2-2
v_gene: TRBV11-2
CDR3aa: CASSHVGGGTGKLFF

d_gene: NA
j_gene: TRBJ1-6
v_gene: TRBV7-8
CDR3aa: CASPRASPLHF

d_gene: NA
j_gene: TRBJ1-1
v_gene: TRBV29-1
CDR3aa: CSVTPSWGMNTEAFF

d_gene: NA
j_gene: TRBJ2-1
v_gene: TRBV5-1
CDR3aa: CASGETNNEQFF

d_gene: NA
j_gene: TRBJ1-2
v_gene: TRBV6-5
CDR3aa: CASRSYSFNYGYTF

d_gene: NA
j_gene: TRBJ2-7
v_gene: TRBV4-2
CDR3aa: CASSPQGGGTSSYEQYF

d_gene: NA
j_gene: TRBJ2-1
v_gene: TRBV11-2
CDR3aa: CASSNLLGYNEQFF

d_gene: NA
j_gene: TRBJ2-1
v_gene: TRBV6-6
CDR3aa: CASLPGNNEQFF

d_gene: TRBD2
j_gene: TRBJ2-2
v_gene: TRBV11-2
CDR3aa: CASSSGLAGVGGELFF

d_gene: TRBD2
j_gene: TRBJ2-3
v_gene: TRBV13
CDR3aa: CASSFGLAGTSADTQYF

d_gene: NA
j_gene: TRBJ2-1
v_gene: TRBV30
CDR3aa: CACQGLSYNEQFF

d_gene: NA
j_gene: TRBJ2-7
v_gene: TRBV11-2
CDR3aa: CASSLEMAPRLYEQYF

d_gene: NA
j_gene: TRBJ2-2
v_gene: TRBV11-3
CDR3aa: CASSLVSSRGTGELSF

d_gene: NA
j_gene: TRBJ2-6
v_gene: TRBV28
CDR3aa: CASTPDWSSGANVLTF

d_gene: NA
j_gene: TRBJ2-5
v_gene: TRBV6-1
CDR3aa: CASTHAGDQETQYF

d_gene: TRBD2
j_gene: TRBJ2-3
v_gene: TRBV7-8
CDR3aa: CASSLVGSGLTDTQYF